The sequence of this T cell receptor beta chain was determined in a study of cytomegalovirus exposure and HLA in healthy donors. CDR1 SGHDT and CDR2 YYEEEE come from the germline V gene. Trimming took 0 bases from V and 5 from J, leaving 11 bases between them. This CDR3 comprises 14 residues. PCR amplification relied on 60 Vbeta primers (plus 13 Jbeta primers). Some clones are missing from TCRdb's copy, which holds only in-frame ones; the method was immunoSEQ multiplex PCR. This sample carries around 180,000 clones, 71% of them seen once, and the ten largest clones take more than 1.3%. The chain links TRBV5-6 to TRBJ2-5, with D tentatively TRBD2 (6 bases). This receptor was identified in a girl aged 10-17 years in good health and CMV-seronegative. Sequenced: PBMCs. As DNA, the CDR3 is TGTGCCAGCAGCTTGGACCCGGGGGTGGAGACCCAGTACTTC. This encodes CASSLDPGVETQYF.